A selection of T cell receptor beta chains follows, all from one sample in a study of OX40 agonist ivuxolimab in advanced cancers. Here immunoSEQ multiplex PCR was the method, and the copy in TCRdb shows in-frame clones only, minus some. The sample has approximately 50,000 clones, around nine tenths seen once. The sample was CD4+ or CD8+ T cells sorted from blood, taken in a trial of the OX40 agonist ivuxolimab. These receptors were obtained from an adult with an advanced solid tumor such as melanoma, head and neck, liver or kidney cancer. The CDR3 runs from the conserved cysteine through the conserved F or W. Each record gives: V gene, D gene, J gene, clone size, CDR3 DNA, CDR3 protein. D genes are given only for firm matches. Clone size is given for some rows only: seen once, a few or many times, or a class if the clone is expanded.

TRBV7-9	NA	TRBJ1-2	NA	TGTGCCAGCAGCTTAAACGGGGGACGGAGCTATGGCTACACCTTC	CASSLNGGRSYGYTF
TRBV7-2	NA	TRBJ1-2	NA	TGTGCCAGCAGCTTAGAAGCAGGATTGGGAAACTATGGCTACACCTTC	CASSLEAGLGNYGYTF
TRBV6-5	TRBD1	TRBJ2-7	NA	TGTGCCAGCAGTTATTCACAGGGGCCCTACGAGCAGTACTTC	CASSYSQGPYEQYF
TRBV9	TRBD1	TRBJ2-3	NA	TGTGCCAGCAGCCTAGGACAGGGGTACACAGATACGCAGTATTTT	CASSLGQGYTDTQYF
TRBV5-6	NA	TRBJ2-7	NA	TGTGCCAGCAGCTGGGGGGACAAGTTCGGCGAGCAGTACTTC	CASSWGDKFGEQYF
TRBV29-1	TRBD1	TRBJ2-7	NA	TGCAGCGTTGCCAGGGGGCTTTACGAGCAGTACTTC	CSVARGLYEQYF
TRBV7-9	NA	TRBJ1-1	NA	TGTGCCAGCAGCGCTGGGGGCTACAGGTCGAACACTGAAGCTTTCTTT	CASSAGGYRSNTEAFF
TRBV9	NA	TRBJ2-3	NA	TGTGCCAGCAGCGTAGCGGGACGGACCACGACGCAGTATTTT	CASSVAGRTTTQYF
TRBV30	NA	TRBJ1-2	NA	TGTGCCTGGAGTTCTGGGTTCGGAGGGAGCGGCTACACCTTC	CAWSSGFGGSGYTF
TRBV5-5	NA	TRBJ2-7	NA	TGTGCCAGCAGCCTAGCCGGGGTTAACTACGAGCAGTACTTC	CASSLAGVNYEQYF
TRBV5-1	TRBD2	TRBJ2-7	NA	TGCGCCAGCAGCTCGGGACTAGGAGGCGGCGAGCAGTACTTC	CASSSGLGGGEQYF
TRBV6-5	NA	TRBJ2-7	few	TGTGCCAGCAAACCCACCGGGACATACTCCTACGAGCAGTACTTC	CASKPTGTYSYEQYF
TRBV15	NA	TRBJ2-5	NA	TGTGCCACGCAGGGTTACTGGGAGACCCAGTACTTC	CATQGYWETQYF
TRBV19	TRBD2	TRBJ2-3	NA	TGTGCCAGTAGAAGACTAGCGGTCGGGGGTGGGACGCAGTATTTT	CASRRLAVGGGTQYF
TRBV28	NA	TRBJ1-5	NA	TGTGCCAGCGGGGGAGGCAATCAGCCCCAGCATTTT	CASGGGNQPQHF
TRBV6-1	TRBD1	TRBJ2-2	NA	TGTGCCAGCAGTGCCAGGTTTTGGACAGGGGAGGAAACCGGGGAGCTGTTTTTT	CASSARFWTGEETGELFF
TRBV30	NA	TRBJ1-4	NA	TGTGCCTGGAGTGCATTCCCCTACGGACAGCACAAGTCCCCTGCAACTAATGAAAAACTGTTTTTT	CAWSAFPYGQHKSPATNEKLFF
TRBV27	NA	TRBJ2-7	once	TGTGCCAGCAGTCCATATATGTCAGCGCCGGAGTCGGGCGAGCAGTACTTC	CASSPYMSAPESGEQYF
TRBV18	NA	TRBJ2-3	NA	TGTGCCAGCTCCTACGTGACAGATACGCAGTATTTT	CASSYVTDTQYF
TRBV18	TRBD2	TRBJ2-3	NA	TGTGCCAGCTCAGAAGCGGGAGTAAGCACAGATACGCAGTATTTT	CASSEAGVSTDTQYF
TRBV6-4	TRBD2	TRBJ2-3	NA	TGTGCCAGCTCCTCTCTAGCGGGAGGCCCAGATACGCAGTATTTT	CASSSLAGGPDTQYF
TRBV6-5	NA	TRBJ2-7	NA	TGTGCCAGCAGTTACTCTGTGCTAGCGAGGCAGTACTTC	CASSYSVLARQYF
TRBV6-5	TRBD1	TRBJ1-1	NA	TGTGCCAGCAGCAGGGGGCATGATGAAGCTTTCTTT	CASSRGHDEAFF
TRBV27	NA	TRBJ2-7	NA	TGTGCCAGCAGCAAAACTAGTTTGACGGCCTACGAGCAGTACTTC	CASSKTSLTAYEQYF
TRBV2	NA	TRBJ2-3	few	TGTGCCAGCAGTGAAAATGGGCTGAATACGCAGTATTTT	CASSENGLNTQYF
TRBV5-1	NA	TRBJ1-6	NA	TGCGCCAGCAGCAGGACGAACTCACCCCTCCACTTT	CASSRTNSPLHF
TRBV5-4	NA	TRBJ2-7	NA	TGTGCCAGCAGCTTGGACCAGGACCGCTACGAGCAGTACTTC	CASSLDQDRYEQYF
TRBV30	NA	TRBJ1-1	NA	TGTGCCTGGAGTGTAAATCTGTCGGGCACTGAAGCTTTCTTT	CAWSVNLSGTEAFF
TRBV7-3	NA	TRBJ2-1	NA	TGTGCCAGCAGCTTAACGGCGGCGGTCAATGAGCAGTTCTTC	CASSLTAAVNEQFF
TRBV25-1	TRBD2	TRBJ2-1	NA	TGTGCCAGCACCCCCCGGTTTCAGACTAGCGGGAGAAATGAGCAGTTCTTC	CASTPRFQTSGRNEQFF
TRBV27	NA	TRBJ1-2	medium-sized	TGTGCCAGCAGTTCCCCCCCTCTCCGATCCCATGGCTACACCTTC	CASSSPPLRSHGYTF
TRBV5-3	TRBD1	TRBJ1-6	NA	TGTGCCAGAAGACCCCCCGGGACAGGGGTTACCTCCTATAATTCACCCCTCCACTTT	CARRPPGTGVTSYNSPLHF
TRBV7-2	NA	TRBJ1-5	NA	TGTGCCAGCAGCTCCGACACGAACCTCAATCAGCCCCAGCATTTT	CASSSDTNLNQPQHF
TRBV10-1	NA	TRBJ1-5	NA	TGCGCCAGCAGTGCCTGGGGTGGCCAGCCCCAGCATTTT	CASSAWGGQPQHF
TRBV18	TRBD2	TRBJ2-1	NA	TGTGCCAGCTCACCCCAGGGTCGGACTAGCGGGAATGAGCAGTTCTTC	CASSPQGRTSGNEQFF
TRBV30	NA	TRBJ2-5	NA	TGTGCCTGGGGGACCCAAGAGACCCAGTACTTC	CAWGTQETQYF
TRBV9	TRBD2	TRBJ2-1	NA	TGTGCCAGCAGCATCGGGACTAGCGGGAGTAATGAGCAGTTCTTC	CASSIGTSGSNEQFF
TRBV25-1	TRBD1	TRBJ1-5	NA	TGTGCCAGCAGTGTAAGGGGGACAGGGAATCAGCCCCAGCATTTT	CASSVRGTGNQPQHF
TRBV9	NA	TRBJ1-2	NA	TGTGCCAGCAGCCGTAGTGGTTCCTATGGCTACACCTTC	CASSRSGSYGYTF
TRBV28	TRBD1	TRBJ2-7	NA	TGTGCCAGCAGCCTAGTGGGACAGGGGGTGGACTACGAGCAGTACTTC	CASSLVGQGVDYEQYF
TRBV7-9	TRBD1	TRBJ1-1	once	TGTGCCAGCAGCTTCCCACAGGGGGGCGATACTGAAGCTTTCTTT	CASSFPQGGDTEAFF
TRBV7-9	TRBD2	TRBJ2-2	NA	TGTGCCAGCAGCTTAGTGGGACTAGCAGAGAACACCGGGGAGCTGTTTTTT	CASSLVGLAENTGELFF
TRBV9	TRBD1	TRBJ2-7	NA	TGTGCCAGCAGCGTAGTACTCACCGGGACAGGGGACGAGCAGTACTTC	CASSVVLTGTGDEQYF
TRBV19	NA	TRBJ1-5	NA	TGTGCCAGTAGTCCACAGGGTATTAGCAATCAGCCCCAGCATTTT	CASSPQGISNQPQHF
TRBV7-8	NA	TRBJ2-7	NA	TGTGCCAGCAGCTTAGTAGTTTTTTCAGGGGGACTCCACGAGCAGTACTTC	CASSLVVFSGGLHEQYF
TRBV5-4	NA	TRBJ2-1	NA	TGTGCCAGCAGCTTGGGCTTCTCTGCCTCCTACAATGAGCAGTTCTTC	CASSLGFSASYNEQFF
TRBV7-9	TRBD2	TRBJ2-7	NA	TGTGCCAGCAGCTTAGGGGGGGGGAGCCTAGGCGGCTACGAGCAGTACTTC	CASSLGGGSLGGYEQYF
TRBV30	NA	TRBJ2-7	NA	TGTGCCTGGAGTGACCGCGGATACGAGCAGTACTTC	CAWSDRGYEQYF
TRBV27	TRBD2	TRBJ2-1	NA	TGTGCCAGCAGGAGTAGCGGGAGGATGGTTGAGCAGTTCTTC	CASRSSGRMVEQFF
TRBV7-2	NA	TRBJ2-7	NA	TGTGCCAGCAGCTTAGGGGGAGCCTCCTACGAGCAGTACTTC	CASSLGGASYEQYF
TRBV19	NA	TRBJ1-6	NA	TGTGCCAGTAGTATTGGCGGGGCGAATAATTCACCCCTCCACTTT	CASSIGGANNSPLHF
TRBV4-1	NA	TRBJ2-7	few	TGCGCCAGCAGCCAAGAGATGGGGGGAGCGTACGAGCAGTACTTC	CASSQEMGGAYEQYF